One sample yielded the 25 T cell receptor beta chains listed below, sequenced in a study of T-cell memory formation after mild COVID-19. TCRdb analysed the 5' RACE reads with MiXCR anew, one entry per CDR3 protein. Of fewer than 350,000 distinct CDR3 sequences in the sample, roughly 13% are singletons; the top ten hold around 20%. Sequencing was carried out using PBMCs or a T cell subset sorted from them (not recorded which). These receptor sequences come from a man aged 18 to 29 who had mild COVID-19 (a few samples of this study predate the infection). Cell type and time point are not known.

This clonotype was observed a handful of times. V usage is TRBV6-5 and J usage is TRBJ2-2, with 8 bases fitting TRBD2. The CDR3 runs to 19 residues. Germline CDR1 reads MNHEY; CDR2 reads SVGAGI. V was clipped by 7 bases and J by 5 bases; unmatched bases: 21. In DNA form, the CDR3 reads TGTGCCAGCAAACACTCTGGGGTGGTCCAGCGGGGGTTAACCGGGGAGCTGTTTTTT. This translates into CASKHSGVVQRGLTGELFF.

This clonotype was seen only a few times. The V gene is TRBV5-1, the J gene TRBJ2-1; D unresolved. Between the trimmed V and J ends, which lost 0 bases and 13 bases, there was a span of 8 bases. Germline V gene lookup returns CDR1 SGHRS and CDR2 YFSETQ. There are 11 residues in the CDR3. CDR3 sequence (DNA): TGCGCCAGCAGCTTGGCGACTGTTCAGTTCTTC. This gives the protein CASSLATVQFF.

The chain combines TRBV3-1 with TRBJ1-4; TRBD1 aligns across 8 bases. V lost 2 bases and J lost 0; bases outside the gene matches: 8. The V gene's germline CDR1 is LGHDT and CDR2 YNNKEL (reference sequence). The CDR3 is 18 amino acids. For the CDR3, the DNA is TGTGCCAGCAGCCAAACCGGGACAGGATCCGCAACTAATGAAAAACTGTTTTTT. This encodes CASSQTGTGSATNEKLFF.

This clonotype was seen more than once but under ten times. V usage is TRBV11-2 and J usage is TRBJ2-7, with TRBD2 as a possible D gene (6 bases). The CDR3 extends over 13 amino acids. Trimming pared 4 bases from V and 12 bases from J, leaving 19 bases between. From germline, CDR1 is SGHAT and CDR2 FQNNGV. The CDR3 sequence is CASSSGDFNVRYV. The DNA of the CDR3 is TGTGCCAGCAGCTCCGGGGACTTCAACGTGCGGTACGTC.

This clonotype was observed a few times. The rearrangement uses TRBV5-4 and TRBJ2-5; D might be TRBD1 (6 bases). The CDR3 has 12 residues. V gave up 0 bases and J gave up 13 bases, with 13 bases separating them. Germline CDR1 SGHNT, CDR2 YYREEE (reference sequence). Written as DNA, the CDR3 is TGTGCCAGCAGCTTGGGGGCAGGGGAGCCGTACTTC. It yields the protein CASSLGAGEPYF. The whole variable domain, remainder taken from reference TRBV5-4 and TRBJ2-5, is ETGVTQSPTHLIKTRGQQVTLRCSSQSGHNTVSWYQQALGQGPQFIFQYYREEENGRGNFPPRFSGLQFPNYSSELNVNALELDDSALYLCASSLGAGEPYFGPGTRLLVL.

This clonotype was found many times. This chain connects TRBV12-3 or TRBV12-4 to TRBJ2-2; no definite D call. This CDR3 is built from 13 residues. Trimming cost V 3 bases and J 3 bases, with 5 bases left between them. CDR3 nucleotide sequence: TGTGCCAGCAGTTTGTTGGACACCGGGGAGCTGTTTTTT. It specifies CASSLLDTGELFF.

The chain links TRBV20-1 to TRBJ2-7, with TRBD1 matching 8 bases. The CDR3 is 13 residues long. Trimming cost V 5 bases and J 2 bases; bases outside gene matches: 5. CDR1 DFQATT and CDR2 SNEGSKA come from the germline V gene (reference sequence). CDR3 in DNA: TGCAGTGCTCAGGACAGGGACGCCTACGAGCAGTACTTC. Translating gives CSAQDRDAYEQYF.

The chain carries TRBV11-2 and TRBJ1-5; D is unclear. With 1 base removed from V and 7 bases from J, the gap between germline ends came to 8 bases. This CDR3 has 13 residues. Germline V CDR1 and CDR2: SGHAT, FQNNGV. The CDR3 DNA reads TGTGCCAGCAGCTTAGTGGAGAGGCAGCCCCAGCATTTT. Translating gives CASSLVERQPQHF.

The table lists this clonotype with a few counts. This rearrangement joins TRBV19 to TRBJ1-5; tentatively, D is TRBD1 (5 bases). Germline CDR1 and CDR2: LNHDA and SQIVND (reference sequence). This CDR3 is built from 14 residues. Trimming removed 1 base from V and 3 bases from J, with 7 bases in between. The CDR3 DNA reads as TGTGCCAGTAGTATAGGACAGATCAATCAGCCCCAGCATTTT. Translated, it gives CASSIGQINQPQHF.

This chain joins TRBV12-3 or TRBV12-4 and TRBJ2-1; TRBD2 agrees at 9 bases. There are 14 residues in the CDR3. V was pared by 5 bases and J by 6 bases, with 5 bases of the junction left unmatched. The CDR3 DNA is TGTGCCAGCAGTGAGCGGGGGGCTTCCAATGAGCAGTTCTTC. Translated: CASSERGASNEQFF.

This clonotype was counted between two and nine times. The chain carries TRBV11-2 and TRBJ2-7; TRBD1 aligns across 7 bases. The CDR3 extends over 14 amino acids. The germline V gene has CDR1 SGHAT and CDR2 FQNNGV. V shed 6 bases, J shed 1 base, and the junction held 6 bases outside the gene matches. The CDR3 nucleotides are TGTGCCAGCAGGACAGGGTTTGGGTCCTACGAGCAGTACTTC. Its translation is CASRTGFGSYEQYF. Filled out from reference TRBV11-2 and TRBJ2-7, the complete variable domain reads EAGVAQSPRYKIIEKRQSVAFWCNPISGHATLYWYQQILGQGPKLLIQFQNNGVVDDSQLPKDRFSAERLKGVDSTLKIQPAKLEDSAVYLCASRTGFGSYEQYFGPGTRLTVT.

This clonotype appeared many times. V usage is TRBV4-3 and J usage is TRBJ2-2, with D perhaps being TRBD1 or TRBD2 (5 bases each). The CDR3 has 14 residues. V lost 0 bases and J 7 bases, leaving 9 bases between the germline ends. The germline CDR1 and CDR2 sequences are LGHNA and YSLEER. CDR3 in amino acids: CASSQDGDHGELFF. The CDR3 DNA follows: TGCGCCAGCAGCCAAGATGGGGACCACGGGGAGCTGTTTTTT.

The V and J genes are TRBV7-8 and TRBJ2-6; D might be TRBD1 (5 bases). The CDR3 sequence is 18 residues long. The germline V gene encodes CDR1 SGHVS and CDR2 FQNEAQ. The V gene lost 2 bases and the J gene lost 4 bases, with 18 bases spanning the gap. The CDR3 bases are TGTGCCAGCAGCTTAACAGGACGGATGACGAGAGGGGCCAACGTCCTGACTTTC. This sequence encodes CASSLTGRMTRGANVLTF.

A few counts support this clonotype. This chain uses TRBV12-3 or TRBV12-4 with TRBJ1-1; 12 bases line up with TRBD1. V lost 1 base, J lost 4 bases, and 1 base stayed unmatched. The CDR3 runs to 15 residues. The CDR3 here is CASSLGDRGPTEAFF. The CDR3 nucleotides are TGTGCCAGCAGTTTAGGGGACAGGGGGCCCACTGAAGCTTTCTTT.

In its sample, this clonotype was seen a few times. The chain links TRBV29-1 to TRBJ2-1; perhaps TRBD1 as D (5 bases). Germline loops: CDR1 SQVTM, CDR2 ANQGSEA. Trimming removed 8 bases at V and 7 bases at J, with 24 bases between. There are 15 residues in the CDR3. In DNA, the CDR3 is TGCAGCACTATCCCAATCCGACAGACTGGGAATGAGCAGTTCTTC. Its protein product is CSTIPIRQTGNEQFF.

This chain connects TRBV6-1 to TRBJ1-2; no firm D call. The CDR3 extends over 14 amino acids. Germline loops: CDR1 MNHNS, CDR2 SASEGT. V dropped 3 bases and J dropped 8 bases, with 16 bases sitting between them. The CDR3 reads CASSDIGYSDGYTF. In nucleotides, the CDR3 is TGTGCCAGCAGTGATATAGGATACTCAGACGGCTACACCTTC.

The chain has TRBV27 and TRBJ2-5; perhaps TRBD2 as D (5 bases). Per the germline V gene, CDR1 is MNHEY and CDR2 is SMNVEV (reference sequence). The CDR3 is 16 amino acids. Trimming left V 2 bases short and J 3 bases short, with 16 bases between. The CDR3 DNA reads as TGTGCCAGCAGTTTAACCCGATCTACTAGGAAAGAGACCCAGTACTTC. Residues: CASSLTRSTRKETQYF.

This chain connects TRBV6-2 or TRBV6-3 to TRBJ2-1; no clear D. The CDR3 runs 14 residues. Germline V gene lookup returns CDR1 MNHEY and CDR2 SVGEGT. Between the trimmed V and J ends, which lost 7 bases and 2 bases, there was a span of 12 bases. CDR3: CASTSGIPYNEQFF. The DNA for the CDR3 is TGTGCCAGCACCTCAGGAATCCCCTACAATGAGCAGTTCTTC.

This clonotype has only a few counts. CDR3 DNA sequence: TGTGCCAGCAGCCGGGACGGAACTAATGAAGCTTTCTTT. Amino acid sequence: CASSRDGTNEAFF. The genes are TRBV5-4 and TRBJ1-1; possible D gene TRBD1, 5 bases. Trimming cost V 4 bases and J 7 bases, with 14 bases left between them. Germline V gives CDR1 SGHNT, CDR2 YYREEE (reference sequence). CDR3 length equals 13 residues.

V and J are TRBV3-1 and TRBJ2-7; TRBD2 is a possible D gene (5 bases). This CDR3 is built from 12 residues. Trimming removed 5 bases from V and 6 bases from J, with 11 bases in between. Per the germline V gene, CDR1 is LGHDT and CDR2 is YNNKEL (reference sequence). The CDR3 spells CASSYVDSEQYF. The CDR3 DNA reads TGTGCCAGCAGCTACGTGGACTCCGAGCAGTACTTC.

This clonotype appeared many times. The chain recombines TRBV12-3 or TRBV12-4 with TRBJ2-3, with D maybe TRBD2 (5 bases). Trimming removed 7 bases at V and 2 bases at J, with 10 bases between. The CDR3 sequence is 13 residues long. Here the CDR3 reads CASTIGDTDTQYF. Here the CDR3 DNA reads TGTGCCAGCACTATCGGGGACACAGATACGCAGTATTTT.

This clonotype was counted ten times or more. The chain uses TRBV11-2 and TRBJ2-3, with 8 positions matching TRBD2. The germline gives CDR1 SGHAT, CDR2 FQNNGV. The J segment lost 11 bases and the V segment lost 6 bases, leaving 7 bases of the junction unmatched. This CDR3 contains 12 residues. CDR3 in amino acids: CASSIRTSMQYF. The CDR3 DNA follows: TGTGCCAGCAGTATCCGGACTAGCATGCAGTATTTT.

CDR3 DNA: TGTGCCAGCAAAATAGGGGGCCGCTACGAGCAGTACTTC. Its translation: CASKIGGRYEQYF. The rearrangement joins TRBV28 to TRBJ2-7; 7 bases line up with TRBD1. The V gene end was trimmed by 7 bases and the J gene end by 3 bases; junction bases not matched to a gene: 6. This CDR3 spans 13 amino acids. Looked up from germline, CDR1 is MDHEN and CDR2 is SYDVKM.

The chain carries TRBV20-1 and TRBJ1-4; tentative D call: TRBD1 (5 bases). This CDR3 spans 14 amino acids. Germline V gene sequence: CDR1 DFQATT, CDR2 SNEGSKA (reference sequence). V gave up 5 bases and J gave up 6 bases, with 16 bases separating them. CDR3 loop: CSAPIQDFDEKLFF. As DNA, the CDR3 is TGCAGTGCTCCTATACAGGATTTCGATGAAAAACTGTTTTTT.

The rearrangement links TRBV28 to TRBJ1-3, with D possibly matching TRBD1 (5 bases). V lost 7 bases and J 0 bases, leaving 7 bases between the germline ends. This CDR3 region has 13 residues. Germline assignment: CDR1 MDHEN and CDR2 SYDVKM. DNA of the CDR3: TGTGCCAGCACAGGGATCTCTGGAAACACCATATATTTT. Translating it yields CASTGISGNTIYF.